The present TCR beta chain was sequenced within a study of beta chain features in type 1 diabetes. Findings and limits, study-wide: Relative to healthy donors, patients appeared to have naive, central memory and Treg TCRB repertoires that were more similar. The study found moderately but significantly shorter TCRB CDR3s in all four CD4+ subsets of Type 1 diabetes patients. Reads derived from cDNA could over-represent cells showing high TCR expression.

The single heparinised draw taken from each donor contained roughly 100 mL of blood on average. Purity exceeding 98% was reached by all sorted populations. Investigators reverse transcribed all isolated RNA, so they sequenced expressed TCRB transcripts. The data were produced by immunoSEQ multiplex PCR, yet TCRdb's version contains in-frame clones alone and is incomplete. This table has 640,000 or so clones, around 15% appearing once. Trimming removed 2 bases at V and 2 bases at J, with 15 bases between. The CDR3 length is 15 residues. CDR1 GTSNPN and CDR2 SVGIG come from the germline V gene (reference sequence). Notes on this clone: Its target is not known.

The rearrangement uses TRBV30 and TRBJ1-2; a possible D gene is TRBD1 (5 bases). The TCR sequence derives from a man in his late teens or twenties with type 1 diabetes. The sequencing sample was made of naive CD4+ T cells from blood. CDR3 protein: CAWSYLGGENYGYTF. CDR3 nucleotides: TGTGCCTGGAGTTACCTCGGGGGGGAGAACTATGGCTACACCTTC.